The rows below give T cell receptor beta chains drawn from one sample of a study of cytomegalovirus exposure and HLA in healthy donors. Profiled with immunoSEQ multiplex PCR; TCRdb holds only in-frame clones, not every one. The sample consists of about 120,000 clones, around two thirds of them appearing once. Sequencing was carried out using PBMCs. Receptors originate from a human donor in good health. CDR3s include the opening cysteine and the closing phenylalanine or tryptophan. A D gene is named only where the DNA matches it firmly. A row's size may be missing; if present it is once, few, many or a size class.

D gene	V gene	J gene	clone size	CDR3 protein	CDR3 DNA
NA	TRBV7-2	TRBJ1-1	NA	CASSLVGGREAFF	TGTGCCAGCAGCTTAGTCGGGGGAAGGGAGGCTTTCTTT
NA	TRBV27	TRBJ2-2	once	CASSQLRGFTGELFF	TGTGCCAGCAGTCAACTCAGGGGCTTTACCGGGGAGCTGTTTTTT
TRBD2	TRBV7-9	TRBJ2-1	once	CASSLPHRLAGAGNEQFF	TGTGCCAGCAGCCTCCCACACAGACTAGCGGGGGCTGGGAATGAGCAGTTCTTC
TRBD1	TRBV19	TRBJ1-2	NA	CATKDDRGLNYGYTF	TGTGCCACCAAAGACGACAGGGGGCTGAACTATGGCTACACCTTC
TRBD2	TRBV19	TRBJ2-1	NA	CASSIPAGVYNEQFF	TGTGCCAGTAGTATACCGGCGGGGGTCTACAATGAGCAGTTCTTC
TRBD2	TRBV27	TRBJ2-1	NA	CASSLRLAGGHNEQFF	TGTGCCAGCAGTTTACGACTAGCGGGAGGTCACAATGAGCAGTTCTTC
NA	TRBV27	TRBJ1-1	NA	CASSLSIGVEAFF	TGTGCCAGCAGTTTATCGATCGGGGTTGAAGCTTTCTTT
TRBD1	TRBV5-4	TRBJ2-7	NA	CASSLAQGVFYEQYF	TGTGCCAGCAGCTTGGCACAGGGGGTTTTCTACGAGCAGTACTTC
NA	TRBV5-6	TRBJ2-1	NA	CASSIRGGEQFF	TGTGCCAGCAGCATTAGGGGGGGTGAGCAGTTCTTC
NA	TRBV28	TRBJ2-2	NA	CATPGEKGTGELFF	TGTGCCACCCCAGGGGAAAAAGGCACCGGGGAGCTGTTTTTT
TRBD1	TRBV5-1	TRBJ1-2	NA	CASSLTGNGYTF	TGCGCCAGCAGCCTGACAGGGAACGGCTACACCTTC
TRBD1	TRBV9	TRBJ2-5	NA	CASSVGTGQETQYF	TGTGCCAGCAGCGTCGGGACAGGACAAGAGACCCAGTACTTC
NA	TRBV5-5	TRBJ2-6	NA	CASSPTRGTGANVLTF	TGTGCCAGCAGCCCGACGCGGGGTACTGGGGCCAACGTCCTGACTTTC
NA	TRBV11-1	TRBJ2-7	NA	CASSLAPAEQYF	TGTGCCAGCAGCTTAGCCCCAGCGGAGCAGTACTTC
NA	TRBV11-3	TRBJ2-5	NA	CASSLVARGYF	TGTGCCAGCAGCTTAGTGGCCAGGGGGTACTTC
TRBD1	TRBV4-1	TRBJ2-7	NA	CASSQVVRGREQYF	TGCGCCAGCAGCCAAGTGGTAAGGGGGCGCGAGCAGTACTTC